This T cell receptor (beta chain) was captured in a study of spatial heterogeneity in lung cancer. Across the study: Strong correlation linked TCR transcript counts in tumor regions to a T cell module score derived from matched bulk RNA-seq. Each unique TCR and UMI combination was seen more than ten times on average in raw reads. Findings of the study overall: Mutation tallies in tumors tracked expanded intratumoral alpha and beta TCR counts. Estimated coverage of tumor T cells was about 6.4% for alpha and approximately 13% for beta chains.

Trimming shortened V by 6 bases and J by 6 bases, and 8 bases separated the two germline ends. Germline CDR1 DFQATT, CDR2 SNEGSKA (reference sequence). CDR3 length equals 10 residues. The study tagged each TCR cDNA molecule with a unique molecular identifier. TCRdb passed the 5' RACE reads through MiXCR, listing each CDR3 protein once. The sample records around 12,000 distinct CDR3 sequences, about 5% being singletons. Time point: sample taken at primary tumor resection. This clonotype occurred many times. Its antigen is not known. Sequences were derived from lung tumor tissue, sampled at surgery. The clonotype was recovered from a male donor with early-stage non-small cell lung cancer. V usage is TRBV20-1 and J usage is TRBJ2-5; no definite D call. CDR3 nucleotides: TGCAGTGCCCTCGACCAGACCCAGTACTTC. As protein: CSALDQTQYF.